Described below is a single T cell receptor beta chain sequence and its context. Its antigen is unidentified. The source of the sample is a study of CXCR3-negative and CXCR3-positive naive CD8 T cells. Findings and caveats of the study: More hydrophobic TRB CDR3s were found in CXCR3-positive naive cells than in CXCR3-negative naive cells. The level of CXCR3 expression partially decreased after cryopreservation; the majority of assays used fresh PBMCs. Comparably high diversity marked both naive subsets, whereas memory CD8+ cells had much lower diversity. No difference in surface CD5 was seen between naive subsets, and TCR strength was inferred from TRB CDR3 properties.

With UMI labels, 5' RACE was used to prepare the TRB cDNA libraries. TCRdb re-called the 5' RACE reads and shows each CDR3 protein once, DNA omitted. The sample has 90,000 to 100,000 distinct CDR3 sequences. The V gene's germline CDR1 is SGHNT and CDR2 YYREEE (reference sequence). CDR3 size: 14 residues. The chain joins TRBV5-4 to TRBJ2-6; there is no DNA to check the TCRdb D call of TRBD1. The sequence derives from a human donor in good health. Some clones in this sample may be carry-over from other donors' samples. What was sequenced was naive CXCR3+ CD8+ T cells from blood. Specified subset: CD45RO-CCR7+CD27+CD95- naive CD8+ T cells expressing CXCR3 (TNR3+). CDR3 sequence: CASSFRGGANVLTF.